The clone carrying this T cell receptor (beta chain) has more than one count but fewer than ten. Its antigen is not identified. Patients had blood sampled at baseline and again on cycle 4 day 1 and cycle 7 day 1. This record belongs to a study of OX40 agonist ivuxolimab in advanced cancers. The overall study: With a range of roughly 20 to 85, age averaged roughly 60 years, and 65% to 90% were male. It was permissible to have had prior anti-PD-1, anti-PD-L1 or anti-CTLA-4 therapy, and around 43% had some. Whole-study findings and limits: There were also nonresponders showing low normalized T-cell clonal expansion.

Method: immunoSEQ multiplex PCR; TCRdb's copy keeps in-frame clones and lacks some. The sample has tens of thousands of clones; 85% are singletons. Germline-derived CDR1 and CDR2 are SNHLY and FYNNEI. With 2 bases clipped from V and 6 bases from J, the junction kept 5 bases outside the gene matches. This CDR3 contains 15 residues. Sequenced here: CD4+ or CD8+ T cells sorted from blood, sampled in a trial of the OX40 agonist ivuxolimab. The receptor was derived from an adult with an advanced solid tumor such as melanoma, head and neck, liver or kidney cancer. The rearrangement joins TRBV2 to TRBJ1-5; TRBD1 agrees at 9 bases. The CDR3 coding sequence is TGTGCCAGCAGTGAAAGGGGACAGGGCGGTCAGCCCCAGCATTTT. This gives the protein CASSERGQGGQPQHF.